The clone carrying this T cell receptor beta chain has at least ten counts. The read terminates 3 residues before the CDR3 end, so the remaining end is supplied by the germline J gene. Libraries were prepared by immunoSEQ multiplex PCR; TCRdb keeps only in-frame clonotypes and omits some of them. Sampling found about 40,000 clones, none seen once. Per germline, CDR1 SGHVS and CDR2 FQNEAQ. The CDR3 loop spans 16 amino acids. The germline V and J ends were trimmed by 1 base and 0 bases, with 12 bases remaining between them. The record originates from a study of T cell clonality in common variable immunodeficiency. Most patients and controls had Caucasian heritage.

The sequenced material came from peripheral blood mononuclear cells. This clonotype was obtained from a person aged 18 to 70 in good health. The rearrangement links TRBV7-8 to TRBJ1-1; weak D call: TRBD1 (6 bases). The CDR3 protein is CASSLETGIMNTEAFF. CDR3 DNA, as far as it was read: TGTGCCAGCAGCTTAGAGACAGGTATCATGAACACTGAA.